This T cell receptor beta chain came from a study of T cells after yellow fever vaccination. TCRdb fed the 5' RACE reads into MiXCR, producing one record per CDR3 protein. The sample holds tens of thousands of distinct CDR3 sequences, 5% to 8% seen once. V shed 4 bases, J shed 4 bases, and the junction held 10 bases outside the gene matches. This CDR3 is built from 16 residues. From germline, CDR1 is SGHRS and CDR2 YFSETQ. Study-wide findings and caveats: FACS-sorted repertoires could contain abundant clonotypes contaminating from the bulk population.

This clonotype was recorded a few times. Antigen unknown. This TCR was sampled from a man aged 18 to 29 who received the YFV17D yellow fever vaccine. The sequences come from CD8+ T cells sorted from PBMCs, collected 45 days after the first yellow fever vaccination. The V gene is TRBV5-1, the J gene TRBJ2-2; 7 positions agree with TRBD1. CDR3 nucleotide sequence: TGCGCCAGCAGCCAATGGACAGGAAGGGTCACCGGGGAGCTGTTTTTT. This translates into CASSQWTGRVTGELFF. Supplemented by reference TRBV5-1 and TRBJ2-2, the full variable domain reads KAGVTQTPRYLIKTRGQQVTLSCSPISGHRSVSWYQQTPGQGLQFLFEYFSETQRNKGNFPGRFSGRQFSNSRSEMNVSTLELGDSALYLCASSQWTGRVTGELFFGEGSRLTVL.